This T cell receptor beta chain originates from a study of blood T cell repertoires in COVID-19. As for the study in general: COVID-19 samples from acute and convalescent phases originated in the United States, Italy and Spain. The cDNA or gDNA used as material had been derived from T cells, B-cell-depleted T cells, or PBMCs.

Original methodology: Reference gene primers were amplified, and this amplification served to estimate nucleated cell counts. Profiling relied on immunoSEQ multiplex PCR, and the TCRdb table lists in-frame clones only, not all of them. V and J calls and clone size follow that table, whereas D and trimming were derived from the DNA. Here the sample spans 60,000 to 70,000 clones, about 90% being singletons. V was pared by 8 bases and J by 6 bases, with 7 bases of the junction left unmatched. Germline CDR1 SGHNT, CDR2 YENEEA. This CDR3 contains 13 residues. The sample was peripheral blood. The receptor's source is a human donor in a cohort sampled during active COVID-19. V gene TRBV11-3 combines with J gene TRBJ2-7; 10 bases match TRBD2. Here the CDR3 reads CASGGTSACEQYF. DNA for the CDR3: TGTGCCAGCGGGGGGACTAGCGCCTGCGAGCAGTACTTC.